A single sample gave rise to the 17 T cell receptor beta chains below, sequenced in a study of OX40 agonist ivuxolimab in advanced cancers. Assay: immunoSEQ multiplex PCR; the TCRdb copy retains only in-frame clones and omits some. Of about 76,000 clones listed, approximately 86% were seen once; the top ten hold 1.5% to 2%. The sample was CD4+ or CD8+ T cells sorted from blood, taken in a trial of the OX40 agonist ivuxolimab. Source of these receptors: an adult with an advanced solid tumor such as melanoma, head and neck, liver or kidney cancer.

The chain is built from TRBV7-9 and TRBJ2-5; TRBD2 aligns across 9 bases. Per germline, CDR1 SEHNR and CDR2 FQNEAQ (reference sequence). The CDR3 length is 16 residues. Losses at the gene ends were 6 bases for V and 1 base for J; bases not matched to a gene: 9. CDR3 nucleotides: TGTGCCAGCAGTCCCGGGACTAGCTCTCTCCAAGAGACCCAGTACTTC. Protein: CASSPGTSSLQETQYF.

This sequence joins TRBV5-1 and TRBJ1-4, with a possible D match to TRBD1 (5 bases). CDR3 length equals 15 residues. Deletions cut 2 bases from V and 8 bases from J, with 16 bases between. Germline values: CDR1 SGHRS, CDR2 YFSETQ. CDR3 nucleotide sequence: TGCGCCAGCAGCTTCACAGGTTCTGGACTAGAAAAACTGTTTTTT. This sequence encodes CASSFTGSGLEKLFF. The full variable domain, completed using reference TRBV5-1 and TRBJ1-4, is KAGVTQTPRYLIKTRGQQVTLSCSPISGHRSVSWYQQTPGQGLQFLFEYFSETQRNKGNFPGRFSGRQFSNSRSEMNVSTLELGDSALYLCASSFTGSGLEKLFFGSGTQLSVL.

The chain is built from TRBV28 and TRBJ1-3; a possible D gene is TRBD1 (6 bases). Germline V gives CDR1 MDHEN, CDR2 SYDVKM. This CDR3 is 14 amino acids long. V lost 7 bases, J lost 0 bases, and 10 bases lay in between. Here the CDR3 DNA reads TGTGCCAGCATATCACAGGGCTCTGGAAACACCATATATTTT. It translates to CASISQGSGNTIYF.

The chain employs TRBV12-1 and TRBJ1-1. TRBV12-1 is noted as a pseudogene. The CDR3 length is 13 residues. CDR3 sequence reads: CASSASGGTEAFF. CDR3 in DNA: TGTGCCAGCAGCGCAAGCGGGGGAACTGAAGCTTTCTTT.

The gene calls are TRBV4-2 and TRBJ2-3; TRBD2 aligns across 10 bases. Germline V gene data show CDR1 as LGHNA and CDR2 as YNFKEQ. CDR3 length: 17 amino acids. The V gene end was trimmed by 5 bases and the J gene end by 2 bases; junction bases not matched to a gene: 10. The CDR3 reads CASSLGVGLAATDTQYF. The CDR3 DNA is TGTGCCAGCAGCTTGGGGGTTGGACTAGCGGCCACAGATACGCAGTATTTT.

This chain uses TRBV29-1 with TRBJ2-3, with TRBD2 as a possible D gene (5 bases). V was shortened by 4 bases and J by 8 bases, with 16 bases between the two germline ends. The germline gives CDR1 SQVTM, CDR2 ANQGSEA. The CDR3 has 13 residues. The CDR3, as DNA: TGCAGCGTTGGAGACTACAGAGGAGGTACGCAGTATTTT. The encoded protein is CSVGDYRGGTQYF.

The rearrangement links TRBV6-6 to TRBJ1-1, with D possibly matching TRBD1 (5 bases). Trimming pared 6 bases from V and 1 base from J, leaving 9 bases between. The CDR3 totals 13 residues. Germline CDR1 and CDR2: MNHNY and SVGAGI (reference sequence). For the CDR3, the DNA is TGTGCCAGCAGCTCCGACAGGAACACTGAAGCTTTCTTT. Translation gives CASSSDRNTEAFF.

The chain's CDR3 is CASSQDWGTGVSYEQYF. The DNA for the CDR3 is TGCGCCAGCAGCCAAGATTGGGGAACAGGGGTCTCTTACGAGCAGTACTTC. This chain joins TRBV4-1 and TRBJ2-7; 7 bases are a match to TRBD1. The CDR3 totals 17 residues. Unmatched junction bases numbered 12, after V lost 0 bases and J lost 4 bases. CDR1 is MGHRA, CDR2 YSYEKL, per germline.

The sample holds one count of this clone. The CDR3 DNA reads as TGTGCCACCAGAGGGCTAGCGGGCACAGATACGCAGTATTTT. This gives the protein CATRGLAGTDTQYF. The chain uses TRBV10-3 and TRBJ2-3, with TRBD2 identical over 7 bases. This CDR3 has 14 amino acids. Trimming removed 10 bases from V and 1 base from J; junction bases left unmatched: 8. CDR1 is ENHRY, CDR2 SYGVKD, per germline.

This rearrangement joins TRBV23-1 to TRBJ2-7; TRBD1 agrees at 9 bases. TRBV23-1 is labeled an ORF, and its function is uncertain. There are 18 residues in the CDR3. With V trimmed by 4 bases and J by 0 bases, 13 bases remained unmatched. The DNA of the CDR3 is TGCGCCAGCAGTCCGAAATCTAAACAGGGGGCAAGCTCCTACGAGCAGTACTTC. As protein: CASSPKSKQGASSYEQYF.

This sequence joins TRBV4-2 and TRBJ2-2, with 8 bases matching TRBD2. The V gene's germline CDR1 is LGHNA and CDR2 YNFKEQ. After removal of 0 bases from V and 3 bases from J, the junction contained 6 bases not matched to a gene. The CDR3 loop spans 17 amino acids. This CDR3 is CASSQDGNGGDTGELFF. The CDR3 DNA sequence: TGTGCCAGCAGCCAAGACGGGAACGGGGGGGACACCGGGGAGCTGTTTTTT.

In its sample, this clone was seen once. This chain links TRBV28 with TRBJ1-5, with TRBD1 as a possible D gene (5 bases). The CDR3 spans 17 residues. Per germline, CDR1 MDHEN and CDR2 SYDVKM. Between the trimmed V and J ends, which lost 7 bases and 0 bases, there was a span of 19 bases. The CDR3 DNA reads TGTGCCAGCAACACACCTCACAAGGGGTATAGCAATCAGCCCCAGCATTTT. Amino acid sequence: CASNTPHKGYSNQPQHF.

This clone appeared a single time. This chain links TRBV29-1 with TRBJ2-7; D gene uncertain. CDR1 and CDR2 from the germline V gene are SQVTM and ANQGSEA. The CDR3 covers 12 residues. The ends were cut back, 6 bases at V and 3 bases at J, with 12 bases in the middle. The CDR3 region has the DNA TGCAGCGTGGGTGAAGGGCTCTACGAGCAGTACTTC. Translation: CSVGEGLYEQYF.

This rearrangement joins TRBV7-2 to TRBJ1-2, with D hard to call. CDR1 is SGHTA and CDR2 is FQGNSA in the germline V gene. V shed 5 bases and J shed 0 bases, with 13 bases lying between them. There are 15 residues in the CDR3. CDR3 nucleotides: TGTGCCAGCAGCCCAGGAGCACGGCCTAACTATGGCTACACCTTC. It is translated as CASSPGARPNYGYTF.

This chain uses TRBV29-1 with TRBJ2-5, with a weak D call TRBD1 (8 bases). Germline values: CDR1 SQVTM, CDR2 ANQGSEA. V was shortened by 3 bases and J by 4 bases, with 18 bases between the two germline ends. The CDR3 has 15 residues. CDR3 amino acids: CSVDVTGGARETQYF. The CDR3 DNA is TGCAGCGTTGATGTCACAGGGGGGGCCCGAGAGACCCAGTACTTC.

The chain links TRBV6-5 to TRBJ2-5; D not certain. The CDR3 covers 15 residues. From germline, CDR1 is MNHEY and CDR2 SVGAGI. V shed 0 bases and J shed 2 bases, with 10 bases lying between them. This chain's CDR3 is CASSYSTKGQETQYF. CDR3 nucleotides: TGTGCCAGCAGTTACTCGACAAAGGGACAAGAGACCCAGTACTTC.

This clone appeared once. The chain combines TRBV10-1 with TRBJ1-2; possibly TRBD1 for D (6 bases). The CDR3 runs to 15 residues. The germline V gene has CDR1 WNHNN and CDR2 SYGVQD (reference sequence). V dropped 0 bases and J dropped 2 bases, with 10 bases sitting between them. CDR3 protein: CASSESGTPNYGYTF. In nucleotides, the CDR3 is TGCGCCAGCAGTGAGTCAGGGACACCGAACTATGGCTACACCTTC.